This record concerns one T cell receptor (beta chain) sequence. Its antigen target is currently unknown. No base qualities exist here, and no much larger clone lies one base off it. One collaborating source in Seattle enrolled patients during active infection and followed them longitudinally through the course of disease. Whole blood was collected in K2EDTA tubes by collaborating institutions according to the institutions' own protocols. For TCRbeta analysis, collaborator samples were shipped as frozen whole blood, as isolated PBMCs, or as DNA extracted from either sample type. This record comes from a study of blood T cell repertoires in COVID-19 (dated by TCRdb to about 2020). A note on the overall study: The collaborator samples originated in the United States, Italy and Spain and spanned the acute and convalescent phases of COVID-19. The material from the prospective study consisted of cDNA or gDNA derived from T cells, B-cell-depleted T cells, or PBMCs. Samples came from the ongoing ImmuneRACE study (first 160 participants) plus 1,254 subjects from 6 global collaborators. Sample metadata almost always included a de-identified subject ID, COVID-19 status, age in years and sex. The repertoires were made available in a free public database intended to serve as a resource for research on the immune response to SARS-CoV-2. Where available, HLA class I and class II types were taken from metadata supplied by the sample provider and were not determined by assay-based typing. The dataset comprised deeply sampled blood TCRbeta repertoires from subjects exposed to, actively infected with, or recovered from COVID-19.

Study-level results and caveats: The quantity of clinical and demographic metadata differed by source and by participant and was supplied without curation.

TCRbeta CDR3 regions were amplified from genomic DNA by means of the immunoSEQ Assay, a bias-controlled multiplex PCR. The published analysis was carried out like this. Nucleated cell counts per sample were estimated from amplification of reference gene primers within the assay. To quantify the absolute abundance of each unique TCRbeta CDR3 rearrangement, sequence reads were collapsed and filtered. Productive Simpson clonality was computed per sample as the square root of Simpson's diversity index over productive rearrangements. As stored in TCRdb, this immuneACCESS dataset retains in-frame rearrangements with V and J assigned. A fraction of the clones does not appear; measured against another copy, unresolved V genes explain less than half of the discrepancy, and the remainder lacks a known reason. V and J calls and clone size follow that table, whereas D and trimming were derived from the DNA. The sample data list 350,000 to 450,000 clones, and 65% to 90% of these were observed just once. Of the sample, roughly 7.1% falls within the top ten clones.

V loses 10 bases, J loses 4 bases, and the germline ends lie 23 bases apart. The germline V gene encodes CDR1 KGHDR and CDR2 SFDVKD. The CDR3 runs 16 amino acids, cysteine and phenylalanine included. Only CDR3 DNA remains: 48 bases, in frame from the first base. The TCR comes from an older woman with COVID-19, enrolled during active disease. The sample comprised peripheral blood. The chain couples TRBV24-1 to TRBJ2-3; the D gene is perhaps TRBD2, on 6 matching bases. The sequence in DNA is TGTGCCACGCATTACGCCGATAGGGGAGGCCCAGATACGCAGTATTTT. This is translated as CATHYADRGGPDTQYF.